These 5 T cell receptor beta chains share one sample of origin, sequenced in a study of blood T cell repertoires in COVID-19. The assay was immunoSEQ multiplex PCR, and TCRdb's table has in-frame clones only and misses some. The profile shows 150,000 to 200,000 clones, about 85% of them singletons. Sequenced material: peripheral blood. The receptors come from an elderly woman with COVID-19, enrolled during active disease.

The genes are TRBV3-1 (or the pseudogene TRBV3-2) and TRBJ2-2; 7 nucleotides agree with TRBD1. Germline assignment: CDR1 LGHDT and CDR2 YNNKEL (reference sequence). There are 16 residues in the CDR3. The J segment lost 3 bases and the V segment lost 2 bases, leaving 6 bases of the junction unmatched. This CDR3 is CASSQRTGLDTGELFF. The CDR3, as DNA: TGTGCCAGCAGCCAAAGGACAGGTTTGGACACCGGGGAGCTGTTTTTT.

This chain connects TRBV5-1 to TRBJ1-6; 8 bases fit TRBD1. Losses at the gene ends were 2 bases for V and 7 bases for J; bases not matched to a gene: 11. Germline-derived CDR1 and CDR2 are SGHRS and YFSETQ. There are 17 residues in the CDR3. The CDR3 is CASSLAPGQGGNSPLHF. The CDR3 region has the DNA TGCGCCAGCAGCTTAGCTCCAGGACAGGGAGGCAATTCACCCCTCCACTTT.

The gene calls are TRBV9 and TRBJ2-5, with a weak D call TRBD1 (8 bases). V lost 0 bases and J 7 bases, leaving 16 bases between the germline ends. The germline gives CDR1 SGDLS, CDR2 YYNGEE. CDR3 length equals 15 residues. CDR3 in amino acids: CASSVGHRGEGTQYF. The CDR3 region has the DNA TGTGCCAGCAGCGTAGGGCACAGGGGGGAGGGGACCCAGTACTTC.

The chain employs TRBV10-1 and TRBJ1-1; TRBD1 matches at 7 bases. V lost 6 bases to trimming and J lost 1 base; unmatched junction nucleotides: 8. The CDR3 extends over 15 amino acids. In germline, CDR1 is WNHNN, CDR2 SYGVQD (reference sequence). The CDR3: CASSGGDRENTEAFF. The CDR3 DNA sequence: TGCGCCAGCAGCGGGGGGGACAGAGAGAACACTGAAGCTTTCTTT.

CDR3 DNA: TGTGCCAGCAGGTCCAGGGGAATGAACACTGAAGCTTTCTTT. This sequence encodes CASRSRGMNTEAFF. The chain combines TRBV2 with TRBJ1-1; possible D gene TRBD1, 6 bases. With 6 bases removed from V and 0 bases from J, the gap between germline ends came to 11 bases. CDR1 SNHLY and CDR2 FYNNEI come from the germline V gene. The length of the CDR3 is 14 residues.